This T cell receptor beta chain emerged from a study of post-analysis software for immune sequencing data. The length of the CDR3 is 13 residues. Trimming took 3 bases from V and 4 from J, leaving 9 bases between them. As to this clonotype: Its antigen remains unknown.

The library was made from cDNA and included unique molecular identifiers. MiXCR, run by TCRdb on the PCR reads, gives a single entry per CDR3 protein. The sample shows roughly 730,000 distinct CDR3 sequences, less than 35% of them seen only once. Overall study findings and caveats: Significantly decreased normalized Chao1 diversity was recorded for multiple sclerosis patients relative to controls. Among roughly 5 TRBV segments more frequent in patients than controls were TRBV5-6, TRBV5-1 and TRBV20-1.

The gene calls are TRBV12-3 or TRBV12-4 and TRBJ1-2; D unresolved. The sample was blood. The receptor's source is a girl between 10 and 17 years old with multiple sclerosis. CDR3 sequence: CASSLPTGYGYTF. The CDR3 DNA follows: TGTGCCAGCAGTTTGCCCACGGGCTATGGCTACACCTTC.